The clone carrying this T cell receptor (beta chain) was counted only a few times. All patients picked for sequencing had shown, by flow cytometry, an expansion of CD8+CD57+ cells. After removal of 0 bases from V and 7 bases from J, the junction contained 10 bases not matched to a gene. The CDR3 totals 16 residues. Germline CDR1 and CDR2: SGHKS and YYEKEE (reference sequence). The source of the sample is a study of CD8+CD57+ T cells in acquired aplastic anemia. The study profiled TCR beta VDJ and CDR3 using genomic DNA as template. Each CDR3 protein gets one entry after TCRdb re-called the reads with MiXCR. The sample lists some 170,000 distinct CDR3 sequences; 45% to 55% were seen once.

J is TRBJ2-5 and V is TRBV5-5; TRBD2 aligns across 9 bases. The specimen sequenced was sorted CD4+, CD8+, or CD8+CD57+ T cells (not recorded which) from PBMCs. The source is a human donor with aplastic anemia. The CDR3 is CASSLELAGRVRTQYF. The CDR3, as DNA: TGTGCCAGCAGCTTGGAACTAGCGGGCCGAGTAAGGACCCAGTACTTC. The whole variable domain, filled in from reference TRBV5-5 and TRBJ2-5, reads DAGVTQSPTHLIKTRGQQVTLRCSPISGHKSVSWYQQVLGQGPQFIFQYYEKEERGRGNFPDRFSARQFPNYSSELNVNALLLGDSALYLCASSLELAGRVRTQYFGPGTRLLVL.